What follows are 15 T cell receptor beta chains derived from one specimen sequenced in a study of blood T cell repertoires in COVID-19. Produced via immunoSEQ multiplex PCR; TCRdb's table is partial and in-frame only. Of about 140,000 clones in the sample, roughly 78% were seen once. Sequencing input: peripheral blood. The receptors were gathered from a man aged 55 to 69 with acute or convalescent COVID-19.

The V gene is TRBV7-2, the J gene TRBJ1-3, with 7 bases fitting TRBD1. There are 17 residues in the CDR3. The V gene's germline CDR1 is SGHTA and CDR2 FQGNSA. The V segment lost 1 base and the J segment 0 bases; nucleotides outside the gene matches: 6. CDR3 protein: CASSLVGTANSGNTIYF. The CDR3 bases are TGTGCCAGCAGCTTAGTCGGGACAGCAAACTCTGGAAACACCATATATTTT.

This chain uses TRBV4-3 with TRBJ1-3, with TRBD1 as a possible D gene (6 bases). From germline, CDR1 is LGHNA and CDR2 YSLEER. Between the trimmed V and J ends, which lost 4 bases and 1 base, there was a span of 8 bases. CDR3 size: 14 residues. CDR3 loop: CASSLRGSGNTIYF. Here the CDR3 DNA reads TGCGCCAGCAGCCTCAGGGGTTCTGGAAACACCATATATTTT.

The CDR3: CASSFTSGGFGELFF. CDR3 sequence (DNA): TGTGCCAGCAGCTTTACTAGCGGGGGATTCGGGGAGCTGTTTTTT. The chain carries TRBV11-2 and TRBJ2-2; 11 bases agree with TRBD2. Germline CDR1 is SGHAT and CDR2 is FQNNGV. Trimming took 3 bases from V and 7 from J; bases not matched to a gene: 4. CDR3 length: 15 amino acids.

The rearrangement links TRBV5-6 to TRBJ2-3; TRBD2 agrees at 12 bases. This CDR3 comprises 15 residues. Unmatched junction bases numbered 7, after V lost 6 bases and J lost 5 bases. The germline CDR1 and CDR2 sequences are SGHDT and YYEEEE. The CDR3 nucleotides read TGTGCCAGCACGCTAGCGGGAGGGCCGGAAGATACGCAGTATTTT. Its protein is CASTLAGGPEDTQYF.

The V gene is TRBV9, the J gene TRBJ2-1; D possibly corresponds to TRBD1 (6 bases). CDR3 length equals 15 residues. V shed 3 bases and J shed 4 bases, with 14 bases lying between them. Germline V gene sequence: CDR1 SGDLS, CDR2 YYNGEE. DNA for the CDR3: TGTGCCAGCAGCGCCGTCGGACAGTTATACAATGAGCAGTTCTTC. Translating it yields CASSAVGQLYNEQFF.

The chain combines TRBV28 with TRBJ1-2, with 7 bases matching TRBD1. V lost 1 base to trimming and J lost 4 bases; unmatched junction nucleotides: 12. Germline-derived CDR1 and CDR2 are MDHEN and SYDVKM. The length of the CDR3 is 17 residues. CDR3 amino acids: CASSLSGVYGTAYGYTF. CDR3 sequence (DNA): TGTGCCAGCAGTTTATCCGGCGTATACGGGACAGCCTATGGCTACACCTTC.

This sequence joins TRBV2 and TRBJ2-1; 9 bases match TRBD1. Germline trimming cut 3 bases from V and 8 bases from J; bases unmatched to any gene: 5. The germline CDR1 and CDR2 sequences are SNHLY and FYNNEI. The CDR3 length is 14 residues. CDR3 sequence reads: CASSDGTGRDEQFF. For the CDR3, the DNA is TGTGCCAGCAGTGACGGGACAGGGCGCGATGAGCAGTTCTTC.

The genes are TRBV15 and TRBJ2-7, with 11 positions matching TRBD1. V was pared by 2 bases and J by 5 bases, with 2 bases of the junction left unmatched. This CDR3 is built from 14 residues. The germline V gene has CDR1 LNHNV and CDR2 YYDKDF (reference sequence). CDR3 sequence reads: CATSRRDRGDEQYF. CDR3 DNA: TGTGCCACCAGCAGAAGGGACAGGGGGGACGAGCAGTACTTC.

A single count supports this clone. The chain couples TRBV4-3 to TRBJ1-2; 11 positions agree with TRBD1. CDR1 is LGHNA, CDR2 YSLEER, per germline. V dropped 0 bases and J dropped 5; count of bases not matched to a gene: 5. The CDR3 covers 16 residues. DNA of the CDR3: TGCGCCAGCAGCCAAGATCGCGGGACAGGGGGTTATGGCTACACCTTC. It yields the protein CASSQDRGTGGYGYTF.

Concerning this clone: Its ends do not fully match the called genes, so a read error is possible. V gene TRBV7-7 combines with J gene TRBJ2-7; the D is unclear. The CDR3 covers 15 residues. Germline CDR1 is SSHAT and CDR2 is FNYEAQ (reference sequence). CDR3 nucleotides: TGTGCTAGCAGCTTAGGACCGGGTATGGTATACGAGCAGTACTTC. Its protein is CASSLGPGMVYEQYF.

This clone has a single count. The rearrangement joins TRBV2 to TRBJ2-3, with D possibly matching TRBD1 (5 bases). The CDR3 loop spans 15 amino acids. Germline V gene lookup returns CDR1 SNHLY and CDR2 FYNNEI. Trimming removed 8 bases from V and 6 bases from J, with 21 bases in between. The CDR3 nucleotides are TGTGCCAGCGATCCCCAGGGCCTAAACTCGGATACGCAGTATTTT. This sequence encodes CASDPQGLNSDTQYF.

Only a few counts were recorded for this clone. The chain carries TRBV30 and TRBJ2-7, with 9 bases lining up with TRBD1. V lost 7 bases and J lost 3; bases outside the gene matches: 10. This CDR3 is built from 14 residues. From germline, CDR1 is GTSNPN and CDR2 SVGIG (reference sequence). In DNA form, the CDR3 reads TGTGCCTTCTCCGGGACAGGGATCGACTACGAGCAGTACTTC. Translating gives CAFSGTGIDYEQYF.

This chain uses TRBV4-2 with TRBJ2-3; 13 bases fit TRBD2. The trim removed 5 bases at V and 4 bases at J, leaving 6 bases unmatched. CDR1 is LGHNA, CDR2 YNFKEQ, per germline. The CDR3 consists of 16 residues. CDR3 DNA sequence: TGTGCCAGCAGCAGTCGGACTAGCGGGAGTGCAGATACGCAGTATTTT. It translates to CASSSRTSGSADTQYF.

This rearrangement joins TRBV20-1 to TRBJ2-7; 9 bases are shared with TRBD2. The J segment lost 1 base and the V segment lost 3 bases, leaving 7 bases of the junction unmatched. Germline V gives CDR1 DFQATT, CDR2 SNEGSKA (reference sequence). This CDR3 region has 15 residues. CDR3 in amino acids: CSASPLTSGSYEQYF. CDR3 nucleotides: TGCAGTGCTAGTCCTCTGACTAGCGGTTCCTACGAGCAGTACTTC.

This chain connects TRBV6-6 to TRBJ1-1, with D unresolved. Germline assignment: CDR1 MNHNY and CDR2 SVGAGI (reference sequence). This CDR3 spans 13 amino acids. V gave up 4 bases and J gave up 5 bases, with 11 bases separating them. In nucleotides, the CDR3 is TGTGCCAGCAGTTCGCGCGCCGAGACTGAAGCTTTCTTT. This sequence encodes CASSSRAETEAFF.